Below, 28 T cell receptor beta chains from the same sample are listed, as sequenced in a study of blood T cell repertoires in COVID-19. Profiling relied on immunoSEQ multiplex PCR, and the TCRdb table lists in-frame clones only, not all of them. Of more than 250,000 clones listed, roughly nine tenths are singletons. Specimen: PBMCs or T cells enriched from blood (not recorded which). The receptors here all came from a woman aged 40 to 50 who had recovered from COVID-19.

This sequence joins TRBV28 and TRBJ2-5; the match to TRBD1 covers 10 bases. V shed 7 bases and J 13 bases; nucleotides not matched to a gene: 6. Germline V gene sequence: CDR1 MDHEN, CDR2 SYDVKM. CDR3 length: 11 amino acids. The CDR3 DNA sequence: TGTGCCAGCATTGAAGGGACAGGGGTGTACTTC. Amino acids: CASIEGTGVYF. The whole variable domain, remainder taken from reference TRBV28 and TRBJ2-5, is DVKVTQSSRYLVKRTGEKVFLECVQDMDHENMFWYRQDPGLGLRLIYFSYDVKMKEKGDIPEGYSVSREKKERFSLILESASTNQTSMYLCASIEGTGVYFGPGTRLLVL.

The chain is built from TRBV7-9 and TRBJ2-1, with 9 bases fitting TRBD2. The CDR3 has 16 residues. CDR1 and CDR2 from the germline V gene are SEHNR and FQNEAQ (reference sequence). The V segment lost 8 bases and the J segment 0 bases; nucleotides outside the gene matches: 8. The chain's CDR3 is CASRTLAGSSYNEQFF. The DNA for the CDR3 is TGTGCCAGCCGTACCCTAGCGGGAAGCTCCTACAATGAGCAGTTCTTC.

J is TRBJ1-4 and V is TRBV5-1, with D possibly TRBD1 on 5 matching bases. Germline V gives CDR1 SGHRS, CDR2 YFSETQ. With 4 bases removed from V and 0 bases from J, the gap between germline ends came to 10 bases. The CDR3 is 15 residues long. CDR3: CASSVTTATNEKLFF. As DNA, the CDR3 is TGCGCCAGCAGCGTGACGACAGCAACTAATGAAAAACTGTTTTTT.

The table lists this clone with a count of one. The rearrangement links TRBV5-1 to TRBJ2-3; possible D gene TRBD2, 5 bases. The CDR3 extends over 16 amino acids. V dropped 6 bases and J dropped 0 bases, with 17 bases sitting between them. Germline V gene sequence: CDR1 SGHRS, CDR2 YFSETQ. The CDR3 loop reads CASTPVAGLSTDTQYF. Written as DNA, the CDR3 is TGCGCCAGCACCCCGGTGGCGGGCCTAAGCACAGATACGCAGTATTTT.

On this clone: The junction differs from germline at one of its ends, possibly a read error. The chain couples TRBV7-7 to TRBJ2-5; D is possibly TRBD1 (5 bases). The CDR3 runs 15 residues. Germline-derived CDR1 and CDR2 are SSHAT and FNYEAQ (reference sequence). For the CDR3, the DNA is TGTGCTAGCAGCTTAGGGGCAGGATTCCAAGAGACCCAGTACTTC. Amino acid sequence: CASSLGAGFQETQYF. The full variable domain, its missing parts supplied by reference TRBV7-7 and TRBJ2-5, is GAGVSQSPRYKVTKRGQDVTLRCDPISSHATLYWYQQALGQGPEFLTYFNYEAQPDKSGLPSDRFSAERPEGSISTLTIQRTEQRDSAMYRCASSLGAGFQETQYFGPGTRLLVL.

This chain connects TRBV6-5 to TRBJ2-5; TRBD2 matches 10 bases. CDR3 length: 14 residues. The V gene end was trimmed by 8 bases and the J gene end by 2 bases; junction bases not matched to a gene: 5. Germline lookup yields CDR1 MNHEY and CDR2 SVGAGI. This CDR3 is CASRTSGKQETQYF. CDR3 nucleotides: TGTGCCAGCCGGACTAGCGGAAAACAAGAGACCCAGTACTTC.

Details on this clone: One junction end disagrees with the germline gene, perhaps due to a read error. The chain links TRBV14 to TRBJ2-7; D not resolved. CDR1 SGHDN and CDR2 FVKESK come from the germline V gene. There are 14 residues in the CDR3. The CDR3 sequence: CASSQVGPSSEQYF. In DNA form, the CDR3 reads TGTGCCAGCAGCCAAGTGGGCCCCTCCTCCGAGCAGTACTTC. Using reference TRBV14 and TRBJ2-7 for the parts outside the CDR3, the full variable domain is EAGVTQFPSHSVIEKGQTVTLRCDPISGHDNLYWYRRVMGKEIKFLLHFVKESKQDESGMPNNRFLAERTGGTYSTLKVQPAELEDSGVYFCASSQVGPSSEQYFGPGTRLTVT.

V and J are TRBV5-1 and TRBJ2-3; 10 nucleotides line up with TRBD1. CDR1 is SGHRS, CDR2 YFSETQ, per germline. This CDR3 is built from 17 residues. V shed 0 bases, J shed 4 bases, and the junction held 8 bases outside the gene matches. The CDR3: CASSLARGTGEADTQYF. CDR3 sequence (DNA): TGCGCCAGCAGCTTGGCGCGGGGGACAGGGGAGGCAGATACGCAGTATTTT.

V and J are TRBV14 and TRBJ1-3; D unresolved. V was pared by 8 bases and J by 2 bases, with 13 bases between. The CDR3 contains 14 residues. The V gene's germline CDR1 is SGHDN and CDR2 FVKESK. CDR3 loop: CASSPLSAGNTIYF. The CDR3 coding sequence is TGTGCCAGCTCTCCTCTTAGCGCTGGAAACACCATATATTTT.

The chain uses TRBV12-2 and TRBJ2-1; the table's TRBD2 call for D was not verified on the DNA. TRBV12-2 is termed a pseudogene. The CDR3 consists of 19 residues. CDR3: CASRSATSGRRNCRNEQFF. CDR3 sequence (DNA): TGTGCAAGTCGCTCCGCGACTAGCGGGAGGAGAAACTGTCGGAATGAGCAGTTCTTC.

CDR3: CAWSQGARNTIYF. CDR3 in DNA: TGTGCCTGGAGCCAGGGGGCGAGGAACACCATATATTTT. This chain connects TRBV30 to TRBJ1-3; TRBD1 matches at 8 bases. The trim removed 3 bases at V and 7 bases at J, leaving 5 bases unmatched. This CDR3 spans 13 amino acids. Germline V CDR1 and CDR2: GTSNPN, SVGIG (reference sequence).

The V and J genes are TRBV5-4 and TRBJ1-6, with TRBD1 matching 11 bases. Germline V gene data show CDR1 as SGHNT and CDR2 as YYREEE (reference sequence). The CDR3 is made up of 15 amino acids. V was pared by 4 bases and J by 8 bases, with 5 bases of the junction left unmatched. The DNA of the CDR3 is TGTGCCAGCAGCACCCGGACAGGGGGCTATTCACCCCTCCACTTT. Protein: CASSTRTGGYSPLHF.

This clone was recorded only once. The chain links TRBV27 to TRBJ1-1, with D possibly being TRBD1 (5 bases). Germline V gene lookup returns CDR1 MNHEY and CDR2 SMNVEV (reference sequence). V lost 7 bases to trimming and J lost 3 bases, with 12 bases between them. The CDR3 consists of 13 residues. The CDR3 bases are TGTGCCAGCACGTCGGGGGGTTACACTGAAGCTTTCTTT. Amino acid sequence: CASTSGGYTEAFF.

This clone was found once. The J gene is TRBJ2-5, the V gene TRBV5-1; a possible D gene is TRBD2 (5 bases). Trimming removed 3 bases from V and 2 bases from J, with 17 bases in between. The CDR3 contains 16 residues. Germline assignment: CDR1 SGHRS and CDR2 YFSETQ. The DNA for the CDR3 is TGCGCCAGCAGCTGGGCCGGTACTAGACGACAAGAGACCCAGTACTTC. It codes for CASSWAGTRRQETQYF.

The table lists this clone with a count of one. This sequence joins TRBV30 and TRBJ1-6, with 9 bases lining up with TRBD1. This CDR3 has 14 residues. Trimming at V came to 2 bases and at J to 7 bases, leaving 3 bases not matched to a gene. Per germline, CDR1 GTSNPN and CDR2 SVGIG (reference sequence). CDR3 DNA: TGTGCCTGGAGTAGCGGGACAGGGAATTCACCCCTCCACTTT. Translated: CAWSSGTGNSPLHF.

This sequence joins TRBV14 and TRBJ2-1; tentatively, D is TRBD1 (7 bases). Germline V gives CDR1 SGHDN, CDR2 FVKESK. This CDR3 has 17 residues. The V and J ends lost 3 bases and 0 bases respectively, with 15 bases between them. For the CDR3, the DNA is TGTGCCAGCAGCCACCCAGACCAGGGGGGCTCCTACAATGAGCAGTTCTTC. Amino acids: CASSHPDQGGSYNEQFF.

The rearrangement uses TRBV6-5 and TRBJ2-3, with 10 bases aligning to TRBD2. The ends lost 0 bases at V and 2 bases at J; junction bases unmatched: 2. The CDR3 has 16 amino acids. Germline lookup yields CDR1 MNHEY and CDR2 SVGAGI. The chain's CDR3 is CASSYSLAGPTDTQYF. CDR3 sequence (DNA): TGTGCCAGCAGTTACTCACTAGCGGGGCCCACAGATACGCAGTATTTT.

The chain is built from TRBV27 and TRBJ2-7; no definite D call. The CDR3 spans 14 residues. The V gene's germline CDR1 is MNHEY and CDR2 SMNVEV (reference sequence). V was shortened by 6 bases and J by 0 bases, with 12 bases between the two germline ends. The CDR3 nucleotides read TGTGCCAGCAGATCCGCGGCTAGCTCCTACGAGCAGTACTTC. It encodes CASRSAASSYEQYF.

The genes are TRBV5-8 and TRBJ2-4, with 7 positions matching TRBD1. V lost 4 bases and J lost 0; bases outside the gene matches: 7. CDR1 is SGHTS, CDR2 YDEGEE, per germline. This CDR3 is built from 16 residues. CDR3 protein: CASSDRDSQAKNIQYF. CDR3 nucleotide sequence: TGTGCCAGCAGCGACCGGGACAGCCAAGCCAAAAACATTCAGTACTTC.

The rearrangement uses TRBV13 and TRBJ2-3; 9 bases match TRBD1. This CDR3 has 15 amino acids. V dropped 4 bases and J dropped 4; count of bases not matched to a gene: 6. Germline CDR1 PRHDT, CDR2 FYEKMQ (reference sequence). DNA for the CDR3: TGTGCCAGCAGCTCCCGGACAGGGGTACCAGATACGCAGTATTTT. As protein: CASSSRTGVPDTQYF. Variable domain in full (rest from reference TRBV13 and TRBJ2-3): AAGVIQSPRHLIKEKRETATLKCYPIPRHDTVYWYQQGPGQDPQFLISFYEKMQSDKGSIPDRFSAQQFSDYHSELNMSSLELGDSALYFCASSSRTGVPDTQYFGPGTRLTVL.

The V call is TRBV28, the J call TRBJ2-7, with D maybe TRBD1 (6 bases). Trimming left V 4 bases short and J 2 bases short, with 15 bases between. CDR3 length: 15 amino acids. Germline CDR1 reads MDHEN; CDR2 reads SYDVKM. CDR3 loop: CASSSEGGPTYEQYF. CDR3 DNA sequence: TGTGCCAGCAGTTCTGAAGGGGGACCAACCTACGAGCAGTACTTC.

The chain carries TRBV7-2 and TRBJ2-5; maybe TRBD1 (6 bases). The V end was cut by 0 bases, the J end by 3 bases, with 17 bases between. Germline assignment: CDR1 SGHTA and CDR2 FQGNSA. This CDR3 is 17 amino acids long. The DNA for the CDR3 is TGTGCCAGCAGCTTAGCGTGGGTTGGGGGCCAAAAAGAGACCCAGTACTTC. It specifies CASSLAWVGGQKETQYF.

CDR3 region: CASSASSYFKNQPQHF. CDR3 nucleotides: TGTGCCAGCAGCGCTTCAAGCTACTTTAAAAATCAGCCCCAGCATTTT. This chain uses TRBV7-2 with TRBJ1-5, with unresolved D. Trimming took 5 bases from V and 4 from J, leaving 18 bases between them. CDR1 and CDR2 (germline): SGHTA, FQGNSA. There are 16 residues in the CDR3.

The chain has TRBV27 and TRBJ2-7, with a weak D call TRBD1 (6 bases). Germline V gene data show CDR1 as MNHEY and CDR2 as SMNVEV (reference sequence). With 5 bases removed from V and 1 base from J, the gap between germline ends came to 12 bases. The CDR3 is 14 residues long. CDR3 sequence: CASSPGALSYEQYF. Written as DNA, the CDR3 is TGTGCCAGCAGTCCAGGGGCGTTATCCTACGAGCAGTACTTC.

A remark on this clone: The sample carries other DNA sequences with the same CDR3. V usage is TRBV19 and J usage is TRBJ2-5; D unclear. The CDR3 length is 13 residues. Per germline, CDR1 LNHDA and CDR2 SQIVND (reference sequence). The germline V and J ends were trimmed by 3 bases and 2 bases, with 7 bases remaining between them. The CDR3 here is CASSINRQETQYF. The CDR3 coding sequence is TGTGCCAGTAGTATTAACAGACAAGAGACCCAGTACTTC.

This clone was picked up a small number of times. The V and J genes are TRBV29-1 and TRBJ1-4, with D possibly matching TRBD1 (5 bases). With 2 bases removed from V and 7 bases from J, the gap between germline ends came to 8 bases. This CDR3 spans 12 amino acids. Germline loops: CDR1 SQVTM, CDR2 ANQGSEA. DNA of the CDR3: TGCAGCGTTGAACAGGGAGGTGAAAAACTGTTTTTT. It is translated as CSVEQGGEKLFF.

This clone has only one observation. This sequence joins TRBV20-1 and TRBJ2-5, with D unclear. The germline V gene encodes CDR1 DFQATT and CDR2 SNEGSKA (reference sequence). This CDR3 contains 13 residues. The ends were cut back, 3 bases at V and 0 bases at J, with 8 bases in the middle. The CDR3 loop is CSASFRDQETQYF. For the CDR3, the DNA is TGCAGTGCTAGTTTTCGGGACCAAGAGACCCAGTACTTC.

This rearrangement joins TRBV18 to TRBJ2-1; 16 positions match TRBD2. CDR3 size: 16 residues. Germline V lookup: CDR1 KGHSH, CDR2 LQKENI. V trimming: 3 bases; J trimming: 8 bases; junction bases outside the gene matches: 4. In DNA, the CDR3 is TGTGCCAGCTCACCGCGGGGACTAGCGGGAGGGGATGAGCAGTTCTTC. Protein product: CASSPRGLAGGDEQFF.